The clone carrying this T cell receptor (beta chain) has a handful of counts. This sample is part of a study of identical twins. The ends were cut back, 1 base at V and 5 bases at J, with 16 bases in the middle. CDR1 and CDR2 from the germline V gene are DFQATT and SNEGSKA (reference sequence). CDR3 length equals 15 residues. TCRdb used MiXCR to reprocess the 5' RACE reads, holding one entry per CDR3 protein. The sample has 650,000 to 750,000 distinct CDR3 sequences; roughly 20% are singletons. The same data also went into a second study, on T cells expressing NK-cell markers.

The chain has TRBV20-1 and TRBJ2-3; D is possibly TRBD2 (6 bases). The clonotype originates from a woman younger than 30 in good health. The sequencing input was PBMCs. CDR3 protein: CSARASGGPGDTQYF. The CDR3 DNA follows: TGCAGTGCTAGAGCTTCCGGAGGGCCCGGAGATACGCAGTATTTT.